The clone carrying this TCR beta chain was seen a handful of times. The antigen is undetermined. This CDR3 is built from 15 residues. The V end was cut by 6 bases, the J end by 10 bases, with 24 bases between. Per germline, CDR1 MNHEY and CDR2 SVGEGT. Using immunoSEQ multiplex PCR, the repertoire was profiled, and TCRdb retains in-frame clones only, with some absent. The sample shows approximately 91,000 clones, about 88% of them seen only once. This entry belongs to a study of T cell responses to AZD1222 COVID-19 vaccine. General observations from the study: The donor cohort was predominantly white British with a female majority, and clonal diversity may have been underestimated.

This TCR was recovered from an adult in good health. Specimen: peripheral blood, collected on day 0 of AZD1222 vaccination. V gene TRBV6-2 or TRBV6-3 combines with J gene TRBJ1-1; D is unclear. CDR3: CASSREPSGSLSAFF. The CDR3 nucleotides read TGTGCCAGCAGCCGGGAGCCGTCCGGATCATTGTCAGCTTTCTTT.